This T cell receptor (beta chain) was documented in a study of cytotoxic CD8 clonotypes in ibrutinib-treated CLL (dated by TCRdb to the early 2020s). Background on the whole study: The cohort was composed of ten to eleven relapsed/refractory and fewer than 16 treatment-naive patients; IGHV unmutated status was identified in under 18 patients. Responses were partial in some 24 patients and complete in 2; after median 68 months follow-up, some 15 stayed in remission and about 12 progressed. Cryopreserved peripheral blood mononuclear cells were collected before treatment, at response, and at either disease progression or sustained remission. On average, each sample had roughly 260,000 productive templates and around 100,000 productive rearrangements. Samples at response were collected after a median of about 12 months of treatment, with a range of 6 to 36 months. Every remission and progressive disease sample was obtained while ibrutinib was still being received by the patients. Of the roughly 90 participants in the trial, about 25 had longitudinal samples available. Broad study findings and their caveats: Baseline clonality was found to be higher than that of age-matched healthy donors and was strongly correlated with circulating CD8+ T-cell counts. Public clonotypes were found to be uncommon and were observed to contract or remain stable during treatment; the increase in clonality was shown to reflect expansion of private clonotypes at ibrutinib response. Clonality increased at ibrutinib response, stayed stable in sustained remission, and fell back toward baseline at progression. Lymph node repertoires were not examined, and the timing of sampling was not matched between patients in sustained remission and those whose disease progressed.

Read against the paper, the sample's time point label means: about twelve months on ibrutinib. For TCR beta library preparation, approximately 2 micrograms of genomic DNA were isolated from cryopreserved PBMCs. Longitudinal blood samples from CLL patients on ibrutinib monotherapy were analyzed using high-throughput TCR beta sequencing. Patients were enrolled in a phase 2 open-label single-center ibrutinib monotherapy trial. CDR1 and CDR2, looked up from the germline V gene, are SGHNT and YENEEA. CDR3 length: 14 amino acids, cysteine to phenylalanine. Solely the CDR3 DNA is kept, with 42 bases framed from the first base. Unmatched junction bases come to 7, with V trimmed by 5 bases and J by 5 bases. On a MiSeq, deep resolution sequencing aimed for a depth between 1 in 1 million and 1 in 200,000 T cells, with each clonotype covered approximately 9.8x on average. The immunoSEQ hsTCRB Kit was used to generate TCR beta libraries. The paper's processing steps were these. The data were analyzed with ImmunoSEQ Analyzer and ImmunoSEQ Data Assistant, and V, D and J gene assignments followed IMGT definitions. Clonality, with values ranging from 0 to 1, was calculated as one minus the normalized Shannon entropy of productive rearrangement frequencies. Only overrepresented clonotypes making up at least 0.05% of the repertoire of each patient were included in the public clonotype analysis. More than ten repertoires from age-matched healthy donors, obtained from immuneACCESS, served as clonality controls. TCRdb re-hosts the immuneACCESS table, in-frame sequences only. Its copies lack some clones; in the studies checked, an unresolved V gene accounts for under half of them, and the cause for the rest is not known. The V and J calls and clone size come from that table; D and trimming were worked out from the DNA. The sample table holds about 140,000 clones, of which 60% to 80% were seen once. The biggest ten clones account for roughly a quarter of the sample.

With respect to this clone: Its specific antigen is unknown. No quality values exist for individual bases; no much larger clone is one base distant.

The sequencing here drew on PBMCs, taken after 12 months of ibrutinib treatment. The source is a human donor with chronic lymphocytic leukemia. The rearranged segments are TRBV11-3 and TRBJ2-5, with TRBD1 matching 8 junction bases. The DNA reads as follows: TGTGCCAGCAGCGCCCGGACAGGGAGGGAGACCCAGTACTTC. This sequence encodes CASSARTGRETQYF.